This T cell receptor beta chain appears in the sequencing data of a study of T-cell reconstitution after alpha-beta-depleted transplantation in children. Unique molecular identifiers were built into the TCRbeta library. From the PCR reads, TCRdb called clonotypes with MiXCR, one entry per CDR3 protein. The sample yields hundreds of thousands of distinct CDR3 sequences, approximately 32% seen once. The starting material was PBMCs from the stem cell graft donor, obtained from the stem cell graft. The sequence was collected from a human donor who donated a stem cell graft to a child with aplastic anemia.

CDR3 coding DNA: TGCAGTGCTAGAGCAGGGCTACTTAACACCGGGGAGCTGTTTTTT. Translation gives CSARAGLLNTGELFF. J is TRBJ2-2 and V is TRBV20-1; TRBD1 is a possible D gene (5 bases). V was clipped by 1 base and J by 2 bases, with 11 bases between them. This CDR3 is built from 15 residues. Germline assignment: CDR1 DFQATT and CDR2 SNEGSKA (reference sequence).